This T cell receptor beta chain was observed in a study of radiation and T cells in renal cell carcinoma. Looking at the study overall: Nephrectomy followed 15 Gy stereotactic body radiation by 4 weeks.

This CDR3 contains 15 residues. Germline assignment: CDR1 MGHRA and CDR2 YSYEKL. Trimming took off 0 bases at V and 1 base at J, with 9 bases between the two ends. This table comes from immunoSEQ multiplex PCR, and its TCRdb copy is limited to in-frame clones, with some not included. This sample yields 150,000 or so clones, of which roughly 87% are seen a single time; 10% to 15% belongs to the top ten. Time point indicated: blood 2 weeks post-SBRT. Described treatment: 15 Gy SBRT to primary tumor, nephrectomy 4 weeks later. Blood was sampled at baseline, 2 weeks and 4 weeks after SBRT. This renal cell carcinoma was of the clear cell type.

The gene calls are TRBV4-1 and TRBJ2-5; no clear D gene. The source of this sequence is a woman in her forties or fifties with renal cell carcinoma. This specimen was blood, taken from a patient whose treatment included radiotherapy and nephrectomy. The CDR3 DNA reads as TGCGCCAGCAGCCAAGATCGGAACTCCCAAGAGACCCAGTACTTC. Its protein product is CASSQDRNSQETQYF.